The present entry profiles one TCR beta chain with its context. RNA, at about 0.5 to 1 ug, was reverse transcribed with random hexamers. Coverage of TCR beta CDR3 amplification by immunoSEQ multiplex PCR extended to 54 Vbeta and 13 Jbeta. MiXCR was run by TCRdb on the immunoSEQ multiplex PCR reads, yielding one entry per CDR3 protein. The sample shows more than 95,000 distinct CDR3 sequences, around 95% of them seen only once. This sample stems from a study of CD8 T cells in Susac syndrome. Overall study context: Among the sequenced Susac syndrome patients, roughly six had active disease while about eight were in remission.

TEMRA cells were FACS-enriched, while CD8+ and CD4+ T cells were negatively isolated. The germline V gene has CDR1 MNHNY and CDR2 SVGAGI (reference sequence). CDR3 length: 13 amino acids. V lost 2 bases to trimming and J lost 10 bases, with 12 bases between them. This TCR derives from a human donor with Susac syndrome. This chain links TRBV6-6 with TRBJ2-1; no definite D call. Material: CD8+ T cells from PBMCs. As DNA, the CDR3 is TGTGCCAGCAGTTACACCTACGAAGGGGAGCAGTTCTTC. Translation gives CASSYTYEGEQFF.